This T cell receptor beta chain came from a study of graft-versus-host responses after intestinal transplantation. Comment on this clone: Antigen: not known.

Produced via immunoSEQ multiplex PCR; TCRdb's table is partial and in-frame only. The sample carries nearly 95,000 clones, roughly 91% recorded once. General study points: With peak circulating GvH clone levels came an association with early post-transplant HvG declines. Patients who carried graft-donor T cell macrochimerism also had high graft-versus-host to host-versus-graft clonal ratios in their allografts.

The germline V gene encodes CDR1 WNHNN and CDR2 SYGVQD (reference sequence). There are 14 residues in the CDR3. With 0 bases removed from V and 3 bases from J, the gap between germline ends came to 9 bases. Here the sequenced sample was unstimulated CD8+ T cells sorted from spleen or lymph node cells, taken before intestinal transplant. The chain links TRBV10-1 to TRBJ2-7, with no clear D. The sequence derives from a human donor who received an intestinal transplant. CDR3 sequence (DNA): TGCGCCAGCAGTGAGTCAGTACGGAGCTACGAGCAGTACTTC. It codes for CASSESVRSYEQYF.